These 29 T cell receptor beta chains originate from one sample sequenced in a study of breast tumors, draining lymph nodes, adjacent tissues. Breast cancer patients provided tissue from their axillary draining lymph nodes. MiXCR, run by TCRdb on the multiplex PCR reads, gives a single entry per CDR3 protein. The sample contains about 180,000 distinct CDR3 sequences, roughly a third of which appear only once. The specimen sequenced was axillary lymph node tissue. The receptors here all came from a female donor with breast cancer. Some clones in this sample may be carry-over from other donors' samples.

The CDR3 DNA reads TGTGCCAGCAGCGCCGCGGGGAGCTCCTATAATTCACCCCTCCACTTT. Translated, it gives CASSAAGSSYNSPLHF. This sequence joins TRBV7-9 and TRBJ1-6; no firm D call. The ends were cut back, 5 bases at V and 0 bases at J, with 11 bases in the middle. Per the germline V gene, CDR1 is SEHNR and CDR2 is FQNEAQ (reference sequence). The CDR3 has 16 amino acids.

As for this clonotype: A much larger clone differs from this one at a single base, so this may be a read error. The V call is TRBV27, the J call TRBJ1-3, with D hard to call. The CDR3 is made up of 11 amino acids. Germline CDR1 reads MNHEY; CDR2 reads SMNVEV (reference sequence). V lost 2 bases and J lost 4, with 0 bases in between. The DNA of the CDR3 is TGTGCCAGCAGTTTAGGAAACACCATATATTTT. This encodes CASSLGNTIYF.

Concerning this clonotype itself: It may be a read error: a sequence one base away is much more abundant. V gene TRBV19 combines with J gene TRBJ2-7; D possibly corresponds to TRBD1 (6 bases). CDR3 length: 11 amino acids. Per the germline V gene, CDR1 is LNHDA and CDR2 is SQIVND (reference sequence). The CDR3, as DNA: TGTGCCAGTGGGACAACCTACGGGCAGTACTTC. Encoded protein: CASGTTYGQYF.

This clonotype was picked up many times. The chain carries TRBV5-8 and TRBJ2-1, with TRBD2 matching 13 bases. With 0 bases clipped from V and 2 bases from J, the junction kept 2 bases outside the gene matches. The CDR3 contains 17 residues. Germline V gene data show CDR1 as SGHTS and CDR2 as YDEGEE. CDR3 protein: CASSLVLAGGAYNEQFF. The CDR3 DNA follows: TGTGCCAGCAGCTTGGTACTAGCGGGAGGGGCCTACAATGAGCAGTTCTTC.

This clonotype was picked up many times. J is TRBJ1-2 and V is TRBV5-6; the D is unclear. The CDR3 is 12 amino acids. Germline V CDR1 and CDR2: SGHDT, YYEEEE. V lost 4 bases to trimming and J lost 8 bases, with 12 bases between them. The CDR3 nucleotides read TGTGCCAGCAGCATAAGTCCCCAAGGCTACACCTTC. It translates to CASSISPQGYTF.

This clonotype has at least ten counts. The V gene is TRBV4-1, the J gene TRBJ1-3; tentative D call: TRBD1 (6 bases). This CDR3 has 14 residues. V dropped 0 bases and J dropped 4 bases, with 7 bases sitting between them. The germline V gene encodes CDR1 MGHRA and CDR2 YSYEKL. The CDR3 region has the DNA TGCGCCAGCAGCCAAGATCAGGGGGGAAACACCATATATTTT. Amino acid sequence: CASSQDQGGNTIYF.

V and J are TRBV12-3 or TRBV12-4 and TRBJ2-3; 12 bases line up with TRBD1. The CDR3 runs 16 residues. V was clipped by 3 bases and J by 8 bases; unmatched bases: 9. The CDR3 spells CASSLGDRGPPGTQYF. The DNA for the CDR3 is TGTGCCAGCAGTTTGGGGGACAGGGGGCCCCCAGGTACGCAGTATTTT.

A word on this clonotype: Because the CDR3 is missing its conserved closing phenylalanine or tryptophan, this is likely a read error. The chain uses TRBV7-9 and TRBJ2-5, with D unclear. The V end was cut by 3 bases, the J end by 4 bases, with 12 bases between. The CDR3 consists of 14 residues. Germline V gene data show CDR1 as SEHNR and CDR2 as FQNEAQ (reference sequence). The CDR3 nucleotides read TGTGCCAGCAGCTTCCCTGCTAGTGTAGAGACCCAGTACCTC. Translated, it gives CASSFPASVETQYL.

CDR3 sequence: CASSYRSDRIQETQYF. In DNA form, the CDR3 reads TGTGCCAGCAGTTACCGCTCGGACCGGATCCAAGAGACCCAGTACTTC. The chain uses TRBV6-4 and TRBJ2-5; no clear D gene. This CDR3 has 16 amino acids. Germline V gene sequence: CDR1 MRHNA, CDR2 SNTAGT. Trimming stripped 5 bases from V and 1 base from J, with 17 bases between.

This clonotype was picked up many times. The chain is built from TRBV5-6 and TRBJ1-2, with D perhaps TRBD1 (6 bases). The CDR3 runs 16 residues. Germline V gene sequence: CDR1 SGHDT, CDR2 YYEEEE. The V end was cut by 0 bases, the J end by 0 bases, with 12 bases between. The CDR3 reads CASSLARDTSNYGYTF. In DNA form, the CDR3 reads TGTGCCAGCAGCTTGGCCAGGGACACTTCTAACTATGGCTACACCTTC.

This clonotype was counted ten times or more. This rearrangement joins TRBV5-8 to TRBJ2-7; perhaps TRBD1 as D (5 bases). The CDR3 spans 13 residues. The V gene lost 2 bases and the J gene lost 5 bases, with 11 bases spanning the gap. The germline V gene encodes CDR1 SGHTS and CDR2 YDEGEE. CDR3 loop: CASSFRVSDEQYF. CDR3 nucleotides: TGTGCCAGCAGCTTCAGGGTCAGTGACGAGCAGTACTTC.

V is TRBV25-1 and J is TRBJ2-7; D unclear. V was cut by 4 bases and J by 4 bases, with 17 bases left in between. Germline V gives CDR1 MGHDK, CDR2 SYGVNS. The CDR3 sequence is 15 residues long. This chain's CDR3 is CASSAKAANLYEQYF. Written as DNA, the CDR3 is TGTGCCAGCAGTGCTAAGGCGGCGAACCTGTACGAGCAGTACTTC.

A word on this clonotype: This clone may be a read error of a much larger clone one base away. CDR3 loop: CSASPLAGAAETQYF. DNA for the CDR3: TGCAGTGCTAGCCCACTAGCGGGGGCGGCAGAGACCCAGTACTTC. The chain combines TRBV20-1 with TRBJ2-5; 11 nucleotides align to TRBD2. CDR3 length: 15 amino acids. In germline, CDR1 is DFQATT, CDR2 SNEGSKA (reference sequence). The V and J ends lost 3 bases and 4 bases, in that order; junction bases with no gene match: 7.

The chain recombines TRBV10-3 with TRBJ1-1, with 7 bases identical to TRBD1. Germline V gives CDR1 ENHRY, CDR2 SYGVKD. Losses at the gene ends were 5 bases for V and 5 bases for J; bases not matched to a gene: 14. This CDR3 spans 16 amino acids. In nucleotides, the CDR3 is TGTGCCATCAGTTCAGGGGGGCGGCAGGTTTGGACTGAAGCTTTCTTT. It codes for CAISSGGRQVWTEAFF.

This clonotype was seen at least ten times. The chain has TRBV6-6 and TRBJ2-1; weak D call: TRBD2 (6 bases). Germline V gene sequence: CDR1 MNHNY, CDR2 SVGAGI (reference sequence). V dropped 5 bases and J dropped 1 base, with 15 bases sitting between them. The CDR3 covers 16 residues. CDR3 DNA sequence: TGTGCCAGCAGTCCCAAGACTAGGGTATCCTACAATGAGCAGTTCTTC. Translating it yields CASSPKTRVSYNEQFF.

Ten or more counts support this clonotype. A read error may account for a junction end that differs from germline. The rearrangement uses TRBV19 and TRBJ1-5; possibly TRBD1 for D (5 bases). The CDR3 has 13 amino acids. CDR1 and CDR2 (germline): LNHDA, SQIVND (reference sequence). CDR3 amino acids: CASSIDDEETEAF. The CDR3 DNA reads TGTGCCAGTAGTATAGACGATGAAGAGACAGAAGCATTT.

The V call is TRBV5-4, the J call TRBJ1-3; D is perhaps TRBD1 (6 bases). V lost 4 bases, J lost 9 bases, and 14 bases lay in between. CDR1 SGHNT and CDR2 YYREEE come from the germline V gene (reference sequence). The CDR3 loop spans 13 amino acids. In nucleotides, the CDR3 is TGTGCCAGCAGCGCATCGAGGGGGGGCACCATATATTTT. Protein sequence: CASSASRGGTIYF.

This clonotype was counted at least ten times. V is TRBV2 and J is TRBJ1-4, with D possibly being TRBD1 (5 bases). This CDR3 is built from 14 residues. Germline-derived CDR1 and CDR2 are SNHLY and FYNNEI. V lost 6 bases, J lost 4 bases, and 12 bases lay in between. CDR3 amino acids: CASRETASNEKLFF. In nucleotides, the CDR3 is TGTGCCAGCAGGGAGACAGCCAGTAATGAAAAACTGTTTTTT.

In its sample, this clonotype was seen a few times. One base away lies a much larger clone, so this may be a sequencing read error. V usage is TRBV29-1 and J usage is TRBJ2-2, with TRBD2 identical over 8 bases. The V gene's germline CDR1 is SQVTM and CDR2 ANQGSEA. CDR3 size: 11 residues. CDR3 loop: CSALRGGGLFF. CDR3 DNA: TGCAGCGCTCTCCGGGGGGGGGGGCTGTTTTTT.

This clonotype was observed a few times. Because the CDR3's place on the DNA is in doubt, the DNA is left out and the CDR3 is given as listed by TCRdb. V usage is TRBV7-8 and J usage is TRBJ1-2; TRBD1 is taken as the D call from the table, unchecked against the DNA. The germline CDR1 and CDR2 sequences are SGHVS and FQNEAQ. 21 amino acids form the CDR3, both terminal residues included. The CDR3 loop is CASSIYLCSVGSTGDNYGYTF.

A few counts support this clonotype. The gene calls are TRBV18 and TRBJ2-7; no reliable D call. V lost 3 bases and J 2 bases, leaving 11 bases between the germline ends. Germline assignment: CDR1 KGHSH and CDR2 LQKENI. The CDR3 extends over 14 amino acids. CDR3 in amino acids: CASSPRLGTYEQYF. The CDR3 DNA reads TGTGCCAGCTCACCCCGACTGGGGACCTACGAGCAGTACTTC.

This clonotype was seen ten or more times. The chain joins TRBV6-1 to TRBJ2-2, with D possibly TRBD2 on 6 matching bases. Trimming took off 8 bases at V and 0 bases at J, with 16 bases between the two ends. Germline CDR1 is MNHNS and CDR2 is SASEGT. This CDR3 comprises 16 residues. In DNA form, the CDR3 reads TGTGCCAGCGGGGGGATATCGGTTTCGAACACCGGGGAGCTGTTTTTT. Its translation: CASGGISVSNTGELFF.

This clonotype came up many times. CDR3 DNA: TGTGCCAGCTCCCCTAGACCCGGAGGGAACACCGGGGAGCTGTTTTTT. Encoded protein: CASSPRPGGNTGELFF. This chain connects TRBV18 to TRBJ2-2; D perhaps matches TRBD2 (5 bases). CDR1 is KGHSH, CDR2 LQKENI, per germline. This CDR3 has 16 residues. The V end was cut by 6 bases, the J end by 1 base, with 15 bases between.

Of note for this clonotype: This is likely a read error, given that the CDR3 carries no conserved phenylalanine or tryptophan at its end. This chain joins TRBV9 and TRBJ1-2, with D perhaps TRBD1 (6 bases). V lost 4 bases, J lost 3 bases, and 13 bases lay in between. CDR3 length equals 14 residues. The germline V gene encodes CDR1 SGDLS and CDR2 YYNGEE. In DNA, the CDR3 is TGTGCCAGCAGCCCACGGACAGCCGACTATGGCTACACCCTC. Translated, it gives CASSPRTADYGYTL.

This clonotype was detected ten times or more. The chain links TRBV11-2 to TRBJ2-5; TRBD2 matches at 10 bases. The trim removed 4 bases at V and 5 bases at J, leaving 13 bases unmatched. From germline, CDR1 is SGHAT and CDR2 FQNNGV. This CDR3 has 17 residues. The chain's CDR3 is CASSSGASGGLFETQYF. In DNA form, the CDR3 reads TGTGCCAGCAGCTCGGGAGCTAGCGGGGGTTTGTTCGAGACCCAGTACTTC.

This clonotype was observed many times. The J gene is TRBJ1-2, the V gene TRBV6-6, with 12 bases lining up with TRBD1. Germline CDR1 MNHNY, CDR2 SVGAGI (reference sequence). J was trimmed by 8 bases and V by 5 bases; bases with no gene match: 6. CDR3 size: 14 residues. The CDR3, as DNA: TGTGCCAGCAGTCAGGGACAGGGGGCGCGAGGCTACACCTTC. Residues: CASSQGQGARGYTF.

With regard to this clonotype: A clone one base away is much larger, so this may be a read error. The chain has TRBV5-1 and TRBJ2-7, with a possible D match to TRBD1 (5 bases). CDR3 length: 13 residues. Germline CDR1 reads SGHRS; CDR2 reads YFSETQ. The CDR3 region is CASSAQGFYEQCF. CDR3 DNA: TGCGCCAGCAGCGCCCAGGGCTTCTACGAGCAGTGCTTC.

This clonotype was picked up many times. The chain uses TRBV11-3 and TRBJ2-1, with 8 positions matching TRBD2. V was pared by 3 bases and J by 5 bases, with 3 bases of the junction left unmatched. This CDR3 spans 14 amino acids. Germline CDR1 SGHNT, CDR2 YENEEA. CDR3 sequence reads: CASSLGSGNNEQFF. As DNA, the CDR3 is TGTGCCAGCAGCTTGGGTAGCGGGAACAATGAGCAGTTCTTC.

This clonotype was seen repeatedly, ten times or more. The chain recombines TRBV19 with TRBJ1-5, with D uncertain. The V gene's germline CDR1 is LNHDA and CDR2 SQIVND (reference sequence). The CDR3 has 14 amino acids. V dropped 6 bases and J dropped 0 bases, with 9 bases sitting between them. The DNA of the CDR3 is TGTGCCAGTAGACGGGTAGATAGCAATCAGCCCCAGCATTTT. Protein product: CASRRVDSNQPQHF. Variable domain in full (rest from reference TRBV19 and TRBJ1-5): DGGITQSPKYLFRKEGQNVTLSCEQNLNHDAMYWYRQDPGQGLRLIYYSQIVNDFQKGDIAEGYSVSREKKESFPLTVTSAQKNPTAFYLCASRRVDSNQPQHFGDGTRLSIL.